The clone carrying this T cell receptor beta chain was counted a single time. This CDR3 is 20 amino acids long. V lost 8 bases to trimming and J lost 6 bases, with 38 bases between them. Germline V lookup: CDR1 GTSNPN, CDR2 SVGIG (reference sequence). This sample is drawn from a study of shared T cell receptors in the human thymus. Here immunoSEQ multiplex PCR was the method, and the copy in TCRdb shows in-frame clones only, minus some. The table records about 380,000 clones, roughly 94% of them present only once. Material for sequencing was thymocytes. The chain employs TRBV30 and TRBJ2-1, with D possibly called TRBD1 or TRBD2 (6 bases each). This sequence originates from a human donor. CDR3 loop: CARGPSGPLGVSGGGNEQFF. The CDR3 bases are TGTGCCCGGGGGCCGTCAGGGCCCCTTGGGGTTAGCGGAGGGGGCAATGAGCAGTTCTTC.